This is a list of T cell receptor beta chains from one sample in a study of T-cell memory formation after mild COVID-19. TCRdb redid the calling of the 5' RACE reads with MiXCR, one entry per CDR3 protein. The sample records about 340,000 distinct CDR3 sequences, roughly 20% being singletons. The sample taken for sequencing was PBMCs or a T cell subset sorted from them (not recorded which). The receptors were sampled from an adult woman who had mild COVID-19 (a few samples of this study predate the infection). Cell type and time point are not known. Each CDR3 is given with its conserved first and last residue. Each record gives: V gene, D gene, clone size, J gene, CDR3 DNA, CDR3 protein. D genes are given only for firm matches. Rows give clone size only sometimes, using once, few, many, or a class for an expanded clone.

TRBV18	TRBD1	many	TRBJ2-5	TGTGCCAGCTCTCGGGACAGGTCGGAGACCCAGTACTTC	CASSRDRSETQYF
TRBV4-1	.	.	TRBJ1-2	TGCGCCAGCAGCCAAGTCGTCGGCAGCGAGGATGGCTACACCTTC	CASSQVVGSEDGYTF
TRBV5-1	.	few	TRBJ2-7	TGCGCCAGCAGCTTGGGATCCGGGATTTACGAGCAGTACTTC	CASSLGSGIYEQYF
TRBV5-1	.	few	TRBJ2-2	TGCGCCAGCAGCTTGGCTCCAGCTCCGAACACCGGGGAGCTGTTTTTT	CASSLAPAPNTGELFF
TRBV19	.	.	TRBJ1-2	TGTGCCAGTAGTATAGTCGGGACGGCAAACTATGGCTACACCTTC	CASSIVGTANYGYTF
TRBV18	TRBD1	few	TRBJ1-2	TGTGCCAGCTCACCTTCGGGACAGGGGAATGGCTACACCTTC	CASSPSGQGNGYTF
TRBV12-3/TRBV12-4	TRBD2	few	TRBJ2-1	TGTGCCAGCAGGGTAGCGGGGGGAACCTCCTACAATGAGCAGTTCTTC	CASRVAGGTSYNEQFF
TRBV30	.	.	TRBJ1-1	TGTGCCTTAGGTTGGTTCCGAGACACTGAAGCTTTCTTT	CALGWFRDTEAFF
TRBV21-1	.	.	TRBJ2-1	TGTGCCAGCAGCAGTCCCATGACAGGCTATGAGCAGTTCTTC	CASSSPMTGYEQFF
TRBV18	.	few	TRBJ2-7	TGTGCCAGCTCCCCAGATGGAGGAGGGATTTACGAGCAGTACTTC	CASSPDGGGIYEQYF
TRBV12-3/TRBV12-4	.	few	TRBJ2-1	TGTGCCAGCAGTGCATCCCGGGACGGGGATTTCGAGCAGTTCTTC	CASSASRDGDFEQFF
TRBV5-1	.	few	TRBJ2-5	TGCGCCAGCAGCTTGGACTACGCGCAGACCCAGTACTTC	CASSLDYAQTQYF
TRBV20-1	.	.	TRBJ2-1	TGCAGTGCTAGAGGGGTTGGTAGAGGCAATGAGCAGTTCTTC	CSARGVGRGNEQFF
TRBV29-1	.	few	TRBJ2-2	TGCAGCGTTGTATGGGCTGATTCCTGGAACACCGGGGAGCTGTTTTTT	CSVVWADSWNTGELFF
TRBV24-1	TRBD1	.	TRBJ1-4	TGTGCCACCAGTGAATCCGGGACAGGGCACGAAAAACTGTTTTTT	CATSESGTGHEKLFF
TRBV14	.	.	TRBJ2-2	TGTGCCAGCAGCCAAGCACCCAAAGGAGCCGGGGAGCTGTTTTTT	CASSQAPKGAGELFF
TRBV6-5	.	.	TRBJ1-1	TGTGCCAGCAGTTACGGACGTCGTGGCACTGAAGCTTTCTTT	CASSYGRRGTEAFF
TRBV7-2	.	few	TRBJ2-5	TGTGCCAGCAGCTCCTGGAGGAGCGGGGAGACCCAGTACTTC	CASSSWRSGETQYF
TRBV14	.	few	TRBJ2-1	TGTGCCAGCAGCCAAGACCTCCCCCGGTGGGAGCAGTTCTTC	CASSQDLPRWEQFF
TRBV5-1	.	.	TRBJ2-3	TGCGCCAGCAGCGCTACCGGACAGTTCACAGATACGCAGTATTTT	CASSATGQFTDTQYF
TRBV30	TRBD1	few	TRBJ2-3	TGTGCCTGGAGTCCCGGGGACAGGGATTCAGATACGCAGTATTTT	CAWSPGDRDSDTQYF
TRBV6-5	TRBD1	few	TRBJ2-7	TGTGCCAGCAGGGAGACAGGGGGAGCCCTTAAGCAGTACTTC	CASRETGGALKQYF
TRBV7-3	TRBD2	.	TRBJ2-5	TGTGCCAGCAGCTTAAACTCGGGAGGAACCTCGGAGACCCAGTACTTC	CASSLNSGGTSETQYF
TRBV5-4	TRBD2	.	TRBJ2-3	TGTGCCAGCAGTAGCGGGGACCCCACAGATACGCAGTATTTT	CASSSGDPTDTQYF
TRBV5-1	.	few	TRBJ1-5	TGCGCCAGCAGCCCGGGGGACAATCAGCCCCAGCATTTT	CASSPGDNQPQHF
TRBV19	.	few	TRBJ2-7	TGTGCCAGTAGTCAAGGACGGGGCGTTACCTACGAGCAGTACTTC	CASSQGRGVTYEQYF
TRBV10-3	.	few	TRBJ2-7	TGTGCCATCACCCCTCATACTAGCTACGAGCAGTACTTC	CAITPHTSYEQYF
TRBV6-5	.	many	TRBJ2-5	TGTGCCAGCAGTTACTCGGGTTGGGGGGAGACCCAGTACTTC	CASSYSGWGETQYF
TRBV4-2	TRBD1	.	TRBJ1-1	TGTGCCAGCAGTACGGGACAGGGTTCCACTGAAGCTTTCTTT	CASSTGQGSTEAFF
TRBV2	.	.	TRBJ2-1	TGTGCCAGCAGTGAGAGCTTTTCCTACAATGAGCAGTTCTTC	CASSESFSYNEQFF
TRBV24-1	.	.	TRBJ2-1	TGTGCCACCAGTGATAGTAGCTTCAATGAGCAGTTCTTC	CATSDSSFNEQFF
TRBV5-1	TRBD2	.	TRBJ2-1	TGCGCCAGCAGCTTGATGGCTAGCGGAGCCTACAATGAGCAGTTCTTC	CASSLMASGAYNEQFF
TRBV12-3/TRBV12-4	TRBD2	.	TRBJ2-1	TGTGCCAGCAGTTCCTGGGAGGGTAGGTACAATGAGCAGTTCTTC	CASSSWEGRYNEQFF
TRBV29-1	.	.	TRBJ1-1	TGCAGCGGGGCAGTAGGGGTGGTCACTGAAGCTTTCTTT	CSGAVGVVTEAFF
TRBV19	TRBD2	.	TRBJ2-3	TGTGCCAGTAGTAGGTCCCTAGCGGGTGCTGCAGATACGCAGTATTTT	CASSRSLAGAADTQYF
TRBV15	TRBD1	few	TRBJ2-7	TGTGCCACCAGCAGAGCAAAAAAATCGGGACAGGGTGTGAACGAGCAGTACTTC	CATSRAKKSGQGVNEQYF
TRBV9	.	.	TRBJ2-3	TGTGCCAGCAGCGTAGCTCCGGACAATCCCGATACGCAGTATTTT	CASSVAPDNPDTQYF
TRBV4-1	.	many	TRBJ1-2	TGCGCCAGCAGCCAAGATCGGTTTTTGGGTGTTGAGGATGGCTACACCTTC	CASSQDRFLGVEDGYTF
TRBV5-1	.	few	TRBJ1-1	TGCGCCAGCAGCCCGCCATCTTCCCAGTCAATACTGAACACTGAAGCTTTCTTT	CASSPPSSQSILNTEAFF
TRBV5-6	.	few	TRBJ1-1	TGTGCCAGCAGCTTGGACATTGAAGCTTTCTTT	CASSLDIEAFF
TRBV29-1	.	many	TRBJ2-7	TGCAGCGTTGGTGGCCACTTGGGGGAGCAGTACTTC	CSVGGHLGEQYF
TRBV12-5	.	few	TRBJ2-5	TGTGCTAGTTCGGGGGCCGGGGAGACCCAGTACTTC	CASSGAGETQYF
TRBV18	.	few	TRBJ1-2	TGTGCCAGCTCACCCAACGGAGGGATTCTCTATGGCTACACCTTC	CASSPNGGILYGYTF
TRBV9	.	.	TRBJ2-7	TGTGCCAGCAGTACAGGAGGGGCGGACCCCAGCTGTCACTTC	CASSTGGADPSCHF
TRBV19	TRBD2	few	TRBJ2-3	TGTGCCAGTAGTAGAGGGCTGACTAGCGGGGATACGCAGTATTTT	CASSRGLTSGDTQYF
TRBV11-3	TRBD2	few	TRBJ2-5	TGTGCCAGCAGCCCTGGACTAGCGGGGGGGCGGGAGACCCAGTACTTC	CASSPGLAGGRETQYF
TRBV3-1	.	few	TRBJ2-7	TGTGCCAGCAGCCAAGATTTATCAGAGCCCTACGAGCAGTACTTC	CASSQDLSEPYEQYF
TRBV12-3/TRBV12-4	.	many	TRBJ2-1	TGTGCCAGCAGTTTTACTAATGAGCAGTTCTTC	CASSFTNEQFF
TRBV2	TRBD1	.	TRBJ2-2	TGTGCCAGCAGTAAGAGCCTGACAGGGTATTCCGGGGAGCTGTTTTTT	CASSKSLTGYSGELFF
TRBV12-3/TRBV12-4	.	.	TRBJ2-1	TGTGCCAGCACCCTAGGGGGGGAGTGGGGTTACAATGAGCAGTTCTTC	CASTLGGEWGYNEQFF
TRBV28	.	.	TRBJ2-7	TGTGCCAGCAGTTACCACGGGATGGGCTCCTACGAGCAGTACTTC	CASSYHGMGSYEQYF
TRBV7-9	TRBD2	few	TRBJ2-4	TGTGCCAGCAGCTTAGATCTTATTCGGGAGGGCCGAAACATTCAGTACTTC	CASSLDLIREGRNIQYF
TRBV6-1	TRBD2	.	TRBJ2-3	TGTGCCAGCCAGCGACTAGCTGGCACAGATACGCAGTATTTT	CASQRLAGTDTQYF
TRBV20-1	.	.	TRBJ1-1	TGCAGTGCTAGAGATGGGGGGGCCACTGAAGCTTTCTTT	CSARDGGATEAFF
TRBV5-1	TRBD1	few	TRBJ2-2	TGCGCCAGCAGCTTGATGACAGGGGTGGGCACCGGGGAGCTGTTTTTT	CASSLMTGVGTGELFF
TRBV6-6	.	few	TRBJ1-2	TGTGCCAGCAGTAGGGCAGGAGACTATGGCTACACCTTC	CASSRAGDYGYTF
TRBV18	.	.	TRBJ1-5	TGTGCCAGCTCACCACCCGGGCCTAGGGGTAGCAATCAGCCCCAGCATTTT	CASSPPGPRGSNQPQHF
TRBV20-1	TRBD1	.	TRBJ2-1	TGCAGTGCTAGAGTCCGGGACAGGGTCTACAATGAGCAGTTCTTC	CSARVRDRVYNEQFF
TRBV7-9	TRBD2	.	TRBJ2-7	TGTGCCAGCAGCTCCCGGACTAGCGGGAACTACGAGCAGTACTTC	CASSSRTSGNYEQYF